Listed below are T cell receptor beta chains from one sample, sequenced in a study of shared clonotypes between healthy human individuals. This table comes from immunoSEQ multiplex PCR, and its TCRdb copy is limited to in-frame clones, with some not included. Of roughly 2,300,000 clones listed, under 95% are singletons. Input material: naive CD4+ T cells from PBMCs. These receptors came from a man in his late teens or twenties in good health. Some clones in this sample may be carry-over from other donors' samples. CDR3s include the opening cysteine and the closing phenylalanine or tryptophan. Each record gives: V gene, J gene, D gene, CDR3 protein, CDR3 DNA. The D gene is left open where the match is weak.

>TRBV7-2|TRBJ2-5|TRBD2
CASSWLGLAGETQYF
TGTGCCAGCAGCTGGCTGGGTCTAGCGGGTGAGACCCAGTACTTC
>TRBV7-2|TRBJ2-1|TRBD2
CASSDTGTSRAGEQFF
TGTGCCAGCAGCGATACCGGGACTAGCCGTGCCGGTGAGCAGTTCTTC
>TRBV6-1|TRBJ2-3|-
CASSSDFTDTQYF
TGTGCCAGCAGTTCGGACTTTACCGATACGCAGTATTTT
>TRBV7-2|TRBJ2-2|TRBD1
CASRRDRAHTGELFF
TGTGCCAGCAGACGGGACAGGGCACACACCGGGGAGCTGTTTTTT
>TRBV5-1|TRBJ1-1|-
CASGTGQNTEAFF
TGCGCCAGCGGAACGGGACAGAACACTGAAGCTTTCTTT
>TRBV5-1|TRBJ2-7|TRBD1
CASGSKQGGYEQYF
TGCGCCAGCGGATCGAAACAGGGGGGCTACGAGCAGTACTTC
>TRBV6-1|TRBJ2-7|-
CASLSQGWYEQYF
TGTGCCAGCCTCTCACAGGGTTGGTACGAGCAGTACTTC
>TRBV6-1|TRBJ2-2|TRBD2
CASRRDYYTGELFF
TGTGCCAGCAGGCGGGACTATTACACCGGGGAGCTGTTTTTT
>TRBV28|TRBJ1-1|-
CASAPLNAGTEAFF
TGTGCCAGCGCACCCTTGAACGCGGGCACTGAAGCTTTCTTT
>TRBV4-1|TRBJ1-2|-
CASSRGREYYGYTF
TGCGCCAGCAGCCGAGGCAGGGAATACTATGGCTACACCTTC
>TRBV10-3|TRBJ2-3|-
CAISEIRQADTQYF
TGTGCCATCAGTGAGATACGACAGGCAGATACGCAGTATTTT